The present TCR beta chain was sequenced within a study of blood T cell repertoires in COVID-19. About the research overall: COVID-19 samples, acute and convalescent, were from the United States, Italy and Spain. The cDNA or gDNA used as material had been derived from T cells, B-cell-depleted T cells, or PBMCs.

Original processing notes: Estimates of nucleated cell counts were drawn from the amplification of reference gene primers. The table came from immunoSEQ multiplex PCR; TCRdb's copy has only in-frame clones and leaves some out. The DNA gave D and trimming, while V, J and clone size come from that table. The data hold roughly 240,000 clones, with 65% to 90% observed a single time. V was shortened by 4 bases and J by 4 bases, with 16 bases between the two germline ends. The CDR3 is 16 residues long. From germline, CDR1 is SGHTA and CDR2 FQGNSA. The count of this clone is one. Sequenced material: peripheral blood. V is TRBV7-2 and J is TRBJ2-2; maybe TRBD1 (6 bases). The sequence was obtained from a man in his forties or fifties who had recovered from COVID-19. The CDR3 sequence is CASSSFRQGRTGELFF. CDR3 sequence (DNA): TGTGCCAGCAGCTCGTTTCGTCAGGGGCGCACCGGGGAGCTGTTTTTT.